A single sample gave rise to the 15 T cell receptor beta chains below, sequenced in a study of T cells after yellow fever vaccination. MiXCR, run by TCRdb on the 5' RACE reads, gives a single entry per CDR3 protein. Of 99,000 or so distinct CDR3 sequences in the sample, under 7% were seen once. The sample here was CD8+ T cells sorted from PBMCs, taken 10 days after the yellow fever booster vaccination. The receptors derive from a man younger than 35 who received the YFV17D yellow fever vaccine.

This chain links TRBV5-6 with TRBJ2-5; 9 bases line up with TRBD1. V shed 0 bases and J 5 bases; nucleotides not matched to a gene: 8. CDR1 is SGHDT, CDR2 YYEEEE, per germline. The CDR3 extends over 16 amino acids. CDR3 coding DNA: TGTGCCAGCAGCTTGGCGGACAGGGGCCGAGTCGAGACCCAGTACTTC. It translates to CASSLADRGRVETQYF.

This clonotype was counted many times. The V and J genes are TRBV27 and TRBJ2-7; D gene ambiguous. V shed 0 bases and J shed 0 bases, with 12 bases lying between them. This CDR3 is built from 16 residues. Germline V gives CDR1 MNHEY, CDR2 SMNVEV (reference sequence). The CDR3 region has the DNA TGTGCCAGCAGTTTATCGCGTCTGGCGGCCTCCTACGAGCAGTACTTC. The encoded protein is CASSLSRLAASYEQYF.

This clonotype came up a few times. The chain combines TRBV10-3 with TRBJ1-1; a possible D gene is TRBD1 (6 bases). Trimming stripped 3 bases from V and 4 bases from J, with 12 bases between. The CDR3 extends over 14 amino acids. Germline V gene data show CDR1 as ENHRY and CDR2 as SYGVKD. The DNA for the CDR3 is TGTGCCATCAGTGATTGGGACAAAGGCACTGAAGCTTTCTTT. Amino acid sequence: CAISDWDKGTEAFF.

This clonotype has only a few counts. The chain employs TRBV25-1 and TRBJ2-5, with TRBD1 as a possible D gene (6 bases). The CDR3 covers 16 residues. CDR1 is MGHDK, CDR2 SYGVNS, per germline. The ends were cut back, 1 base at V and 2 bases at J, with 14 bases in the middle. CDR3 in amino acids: CASSEWQGPRQETQYF. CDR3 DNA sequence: TGTGCCAGCAGTGAATGGCAGGGGCCCCGACAAGAGACCCAGTACTTC.

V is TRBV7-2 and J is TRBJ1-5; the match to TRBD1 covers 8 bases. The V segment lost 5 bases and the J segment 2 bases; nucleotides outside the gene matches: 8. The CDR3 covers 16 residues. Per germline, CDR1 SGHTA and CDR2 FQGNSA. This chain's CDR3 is CASSETPGGGNQPQHF. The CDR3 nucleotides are TGTGCCAGCAGCGAAACCCCAGGGGGCGGCAATCAGCCCCAGCATTTT.

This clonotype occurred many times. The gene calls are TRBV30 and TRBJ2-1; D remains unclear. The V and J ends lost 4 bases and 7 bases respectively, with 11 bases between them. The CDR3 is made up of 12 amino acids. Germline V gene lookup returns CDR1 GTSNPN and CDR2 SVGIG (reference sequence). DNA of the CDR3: TGTGCCTGGAACGGCTTTAGGAATGAGCAGTTCTTC. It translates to CAWNGFRNEQFF.

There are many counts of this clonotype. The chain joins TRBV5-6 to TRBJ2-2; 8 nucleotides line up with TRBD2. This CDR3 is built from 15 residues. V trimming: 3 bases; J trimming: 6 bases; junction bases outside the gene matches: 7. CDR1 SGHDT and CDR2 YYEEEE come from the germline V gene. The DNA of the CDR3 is TGTGCCAGCAGCTGGACGGGGGGGTACGCCGGGGAGCTGTTTTTT. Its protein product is CASSWTGGYAGELFF.

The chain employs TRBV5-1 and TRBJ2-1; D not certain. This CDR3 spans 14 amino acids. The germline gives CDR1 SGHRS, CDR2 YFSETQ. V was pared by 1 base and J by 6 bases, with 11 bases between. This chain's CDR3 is CASSLHSRANEQFF. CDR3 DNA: TGCGCCAGCAGCTTGCATAGTCGGGCCAATGAGCAGTTCTTC.

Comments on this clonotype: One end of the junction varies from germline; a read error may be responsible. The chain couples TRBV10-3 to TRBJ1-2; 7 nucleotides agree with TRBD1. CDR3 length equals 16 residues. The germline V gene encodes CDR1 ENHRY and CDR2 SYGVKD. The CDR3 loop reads CAISDSDRELDYGYTF. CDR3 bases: TGTGCCATTAGTGACTCTGACAGGGAACTTGACTATGGCTACACCTTC.

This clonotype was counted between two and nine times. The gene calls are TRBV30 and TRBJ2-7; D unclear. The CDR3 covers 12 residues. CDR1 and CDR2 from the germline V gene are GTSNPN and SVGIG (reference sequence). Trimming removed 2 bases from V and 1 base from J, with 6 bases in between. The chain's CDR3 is CAWSPDSYEQYF. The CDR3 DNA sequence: TGTGCCTGGAGTCCTGATTCCTACGAGCAGTACTTC. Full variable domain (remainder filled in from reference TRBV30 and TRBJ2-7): SQTIHQWPATLVQPVGSPLSLECTVEGTSNPNLYWYRQAAGRGLQLLFYSVGIGQISSEVPQNLSASRPQDRQFILSSKKLLLSDSGFYLCAWSPDSYEQYFGPGTRLTVT.

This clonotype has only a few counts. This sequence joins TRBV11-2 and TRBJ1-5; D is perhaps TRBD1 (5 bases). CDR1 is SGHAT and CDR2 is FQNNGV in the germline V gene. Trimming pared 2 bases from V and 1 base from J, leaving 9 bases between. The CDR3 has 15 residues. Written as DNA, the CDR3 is TGTGCCAGCAGCTTATGGGGGAACAGCAATCAGCCCCAGCATTTT. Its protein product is CASSLWGNSNQPQHF.

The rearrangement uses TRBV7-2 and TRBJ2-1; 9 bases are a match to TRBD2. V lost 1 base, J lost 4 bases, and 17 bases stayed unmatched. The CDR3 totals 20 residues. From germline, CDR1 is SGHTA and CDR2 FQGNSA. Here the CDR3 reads CASSLDPPHAAGGRYNEQFF. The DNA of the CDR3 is TGTGCCAGCAGCTTAGACCCTCCCCACGCAGCGGGGGGCCGATACAATGAGCAGTTCTTC.

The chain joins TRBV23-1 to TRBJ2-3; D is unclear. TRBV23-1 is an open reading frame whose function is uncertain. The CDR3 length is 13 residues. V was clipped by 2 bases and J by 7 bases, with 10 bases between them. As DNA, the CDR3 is TGCGCCAGCAGTCAACCGGTTCCCAATACGCAGTATTTT. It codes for CASSQPVPNTQYF.

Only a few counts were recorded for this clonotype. CDR3 nucleotide sequence: TGTGCCAGCAGTTTAATCGACAGTCCCTACGAGCAGTACTTC. Its protein is CASSLIDSPYEQYF. This chain connects TRBV27 to TRBJ2-7; a possible D gene is TRBD1 (5 bases). The V end was cut by 2 bases, the J end by 2 bases, with 10 bases between. CDR3 size: 14 residues. Germline V CDR1 and CDR2: MNHEY, SMNVEV (reference sequence).

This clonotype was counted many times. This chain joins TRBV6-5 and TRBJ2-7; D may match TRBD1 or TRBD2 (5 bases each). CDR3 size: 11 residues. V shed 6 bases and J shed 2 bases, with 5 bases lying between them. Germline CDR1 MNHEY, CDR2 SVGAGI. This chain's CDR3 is CASRGAYEQYF. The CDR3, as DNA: TGTGCCAGCAGGGGGGCCTACGAGCAGTACTTC.